This T cell receptor beta chain was obtained from a study of cytomegalovirus exposure and HLA in healthy donors. A note on this clone: The antigen is not known.

The PCR ran on 60 Vbeta and 13 Jbeta primers. Sequencing was performed with immunoSEQ multiplex PCR; in TCRdb, only in-frame clones are kept and a portion is missing. The sample holds tens of thousands of clones, roughly 75% seen once. Study-level findings and limits: High specificity and sensitivity for cytomegalovirus status were reported for the classifier.

The CDR3 contains 17 residues. CDR1 ENHRY and CDR2 SYGVKD come from the germline V gene. With 7 bases clipped from V and 2 bases from J, the junction kept 11 bases outside the gene matches. The chain recombines TRBV10-3 with TRBJ2-2; TRBD1 matches 9 bases. Sequenced material: PBMCs. This sequence was found in a woman between 35 and 50 years old in good health and CMV-seropositive. This chain's CDR3 is CAITSRPGQGNTGELFF. In DNA form, the CDR3 reads TGTGCCATCACATCCCGTCCGGGACAGGGAAACACCGGGGAGCTGTTTTTT.